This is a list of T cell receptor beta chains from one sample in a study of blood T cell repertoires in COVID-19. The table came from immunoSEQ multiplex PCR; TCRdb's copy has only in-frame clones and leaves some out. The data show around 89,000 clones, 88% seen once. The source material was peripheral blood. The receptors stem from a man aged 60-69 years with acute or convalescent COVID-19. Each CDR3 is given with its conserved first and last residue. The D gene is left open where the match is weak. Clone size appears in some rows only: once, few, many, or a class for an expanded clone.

cdr3_aa: CASSEGGDEQFF
cdr3_nt: TGCGCCAGCAGCGAAGGAGGAGATGAGCAGTTCTTC
d_call: .
j_call: TRBJ2-1
clone_size: once
v_call: TRBV5-1

cdr3_aa: CASSLIRGDRNEQFF
cdr3_nt: TGCGCCAGCAGCTTGATCCGGGGAGATAGAAATGAGCAGTTCTTC
d_call: .
j_call: TRBJ2-1
clone_size: .
v_call: TRBV5-1

cdr3_aa: CASSRRPGERETQYF
cdr3_nt: TGTGCCAGCAGCCGAAGGCCAGGGGAGCGCGAGACCCAGTACTTC
d_call: .
j_call: TRBJ2-5
clone_size: .
v_call: TRBV7-3

cdr3_aa: CASSLGTSGGNEQFF
cdr3_nt: TGTGCCAGCAGCTTAGGGACTAGCGGGGGAAATGAGCAGTTCTTC
d_call: TRBD2
j_call: TRBJ2-1
clone_size: .
v_call: TRBV7-3

cdr3_aa: CASSLSFRGPYNEQFF
cdr3_nt: TGTGCCAGCAGCTTAAGCTTCAGGGGGCCCTACAATGAGCAGTTCTTC
d_call: TRBD1
j_call: TRBJ2-1
clone_size: .
v_call: TRBV7-2

cdr3_aa: CASSLGDGGGSRETQYF
cdr3_nt: TGCGCCAGCAGCTTGGGCGACGGTGGCGGGAGCAGGGAGACCCAGTACTTC
d_call: TRBD2
j_call: TRBJ2-5
clone_size: .
v_call: TRBV5-1

cdr3_aa: CASSFGASYNEQFF
cdr3_nt: TGTGCCAGCAGTTTCGGAGCATCCTACAATGAGCAGTTCTTC
d_call: .
j_call: TRBJ2-1
clone_size: .
v_call: TRBV27

cdr3_aa: CASSYRQGYNSPLHF
cdr3_nt: TGTGCCAGCAGTTACCGTCAGGGCTATAATTCACCCCTCCACTTT
d_call: .
j_call: TRBJ1-6
clone_size: .
v_call: TRBV6-6

cdr3_aa: CASSIRDSSYEQYF
cdr3_nt: TGTGCCAGTAGTATCCGGGACAGCAGCTACGAGCAGTACTTC
d_call: TRBD1
j_call: TRBJ2-7
clone_size: .
v_call: TRBV19

cdr3_aa: CSVLTGYEQYF
cdr3_nt: TGCAGCGTTCTGACAGGGTACGAGCAGTACTTC
d_call: TRBD1
j_call: TRBJ2-7
clone_size: once
v_call: TRBV29-1

cdr3_aa: CASSSKGVADTQYF
cdr3_nt: TGTGCCAGTAGTAGTAAAGGGGTTGCAGATACGCAGTATTTT
d_call: .
j_call: TRBJ2-3
clone_size: .
v_call: TRBV19

cdr3_aa: CASSYRTVNTEAFF
cdr3_nt: TGTGCCAGCAGTTACCGTACAGTGAACACTGAAGCTTTCTTT
d_call: .
j_call: TRBJ1-1
clone_size: .
v_call: TRBV6-5

cdr3_aa: CASSLWGRVTDTQYF
cdr3_nt: TGTGCCAGCAGCTTATGGGGCAGGGTCACAGATACGCAGTATTTT
d_call: .
j_call: TRBJ2-3
clone_size: .
v_call: TRBV11-2

cdr3_aa: CASSPVSVTAYEQYF
cdr3_nt: TGTGCCAGCAGCCCTGTGAGCGTTACGGCCTACGAGCAGTACTTC
d_call: .
j_call: TRBJ2-7
clone_size: many
v_call: TRBV3-1/TRBV3-2

cdr3_aa: CASSLDRDTEAFF
cdr3_nt: TGCGCCAGCAGCTTGGACAGGGACACTGAAGCTTTCTTT
d_call: .
j_call: TRBJ1-1
clone_size: few
v_call: TRBV5-1

cdr3_aa: CASVPETGNEQFF
cdr3_nt: TGCGCCAGCGTTCCCGAGACGGGCAATGAGCAGTTCTTC
d_call: .
j_call: TRBJ2-1
clone_size: .
v_call: TRBV5-1

cdr3_aa: CASSFRRAETQYF
cdr3_nt: TGTGCCAGCAGCTTCCGCAGGGCGGAGACCCAGTACTTC
d_call: .
j_call: TRBJ2-5
clone_size: .
v_call: TRBV5-4

cdr3_aa: CSVVPGLFF
cdr3_nt: TGCAGCGTTGTACCAGGTTTATTCTTC
d_call: .
j_call: TRBJ2-1
clone_size: .
v_call: TRBV29-1

cdr3_aa: CASSYSAGGVPYGYTF
cdr3_nt: TGTGCCAGCAGTTACTCCGCAGGGGGAGTTCCCTATGGCTACACCTTC
d_call: TRBD1
j_call: TRBJ1-2
clone_size: .
v_call: TRBV6-6

cdr3_aa: CASSVLAGEGGEQFF
cdr3_nt: TGTGCCAGCAGTGTGCTAGCGGGAGAGGGCGGTGAGCAGTTCTTC
d_call: TRBD2
j_call: TRBJ2-1
clone_size: .
v_call: TRBV2

cdr3_aa: CASSLATGTNLYEQYF
cdr3_nt: TGCGCCAGCAGCTTGGCCACAGGAACAAACCTCTACGAGCAGTACTTC
d_call: .
j_call: TRBJ2-7
clone_size: .
v_call: TRBV5-1

cdr3_aa: CASSNNEEKLFF
cdr3_nt: TGTGCCAGCAGTAACAACGAAGAAAAACTGTTTTTT
d_call: .
j_call: TRBJ1-4
clone_size: .
v_call: TRBV5-4

cdr3_aa: CASASPGQAEETQYF
cdr3_nt: TGCGCCAGCGCCTCGCCGGGACAGGCTGAAGAGACCCAGTACTTC
d_call: TRBD1
j_call: TRBJ2-5
clone_size: .
v_call: TRBV5-1

cdr3_aa: CASSVDRGRDYGYTF
cdr3_nt: TGTGCCAGCAGCGTAGACAGGGGGCGGGACTATGGCTACACCTTC
d_call: TRBD1
j_call: TRBJ1-2
clone_size: few
v_call: TRBV5-6

cdr3_aa: CASSLGGEQYF
cdr3_nt: TGTGCCAGTAGTCTGGGAGGCGAGCAGTACTTC
d_call: .
j_call: TRBJ2-7
clone_size: .
v_call: TRBV19

cdr3_aa: CASTRQGAEGVIYF
cdr3_nt: TGTGCCAGCACTAGACAGGGCGCGGAAGGAGTCATATATTTT
d_call: TRBD1
j_call: TRBJ1-3
clone_size: .
v_call: TRBV25-1

cdr3_aa: CASSIRTGMNEKLFF
cdr3_nt: TGTGCCAGTAGTATAAGGACTGGGATGAATGAAAAACTGTTTTTT
d_call: .
j_call: TRBJ1-4
clone_size: .
v_call: TRBV19

cdr3_aa: CASGPGQGGETQYF
cdr3_nt: TGTGCTAGTGGTCCAGGACAGGGTGGAGAGACCCAGTACTTC
d_call: TRBD1
j_call: TRBJ2-5
clone_size: .
v_call: TRBV12-5

cdr3_aa: CAWSRTGAEETQYF
cdr3_nt: TGTGCCTGGAGTAGGACAGGAGCGGAGGAGACCCAGTACTTC
d_call: TRBD1
j_call: TRBJ2-5
clone_size: .
v_call: TRBV30

cdr3_aa: CASSPSGQVNTEAFF
cdr3_nt: TGTGCCAGCAGCCCCAGTGGACAGGTGAACACTGAAGCTTTCTTT
d_call: TRBD1
j_call: TRBJ1-1
clone_size: .
v_call: TRBV5-4

cdr3_aa: CASSLVAGGYEQYF
cdr3_nt: TGCGCCAGCAGCTTGGTAGCGGGAGGCTACGAGCAGTACTTC
d_call: TRBD2
j_call: TRBJ2-7
clone_size: .
v_call: TRBV5-1

cdr3_aa: CASSEVRNTGELFF
cdr3_nt: TGTGCCAGCAGTGAGGTCAGGAACACCGGGGAGCTGTTTTTT
d_call: .
j_call: TRBJ2-2
clone_size: once
v_call: TRBV2

cdr3_aa: CASTQGQGVLHEQYF
cdr3_nt: TGTGCCAGCACCCAGGGGCAGGGGGTACTGCACGAGCAGTACTTC
d_call: TRBD1
j_call: TRBJ2-7
clone_size: .
v_call: TRBV6-5

cdr3_aa: CASSLGPRGANEQFF
cdr3_nt: TGTGCCAGCAGCTTAGGCCCCCGCGGTGCGAATGAGCAGTTCTTC
d_call: .
j_call: TRBJ2-1
clone_size: .
v_call: TRBV11-2

cdr3_aa: CASSLVVDHEQYF
cdr3_nt: TGTGCCAGCAGCTTAGTAGTTGATCACGAGCAGTACTTC
d_call: .
j_call: TRBJ2-7
clone_size: once
v_call: TRBV11-2

cdr3_aa: CASSLAGQRNQPQHF
cdr3_nt: TGCGCCAGCAGCTTGGCGGGACAGCGCAATCAGCCCCAGCATTTT
d_call: TRBD1
j_call: TRBJ1-5
clone_size: once
v_call: TRBV5-1

cdr3_aa: CASSPRQGDQETQYF
cdr3_nt: TGTGCCAGCTCACCCAGACAGGGGGACCAAGAAACCCAGTACTTC
d_call: TRBD1
j_call: TRBJ2-5
clone_size: .
v_call: TRBV18

cdr3_aa: CASRRPGQGAGNTIYF
cdr3_nt: TGTGCCAGTAGGAGACCGGGACAGGGAGCTGGAAACACCATATATTTT
d_call: TRBD1
j_call: TRBJ1-3
clone_size: .
v_call: TRBV19

cdr3_aa: CASSSGVERVGTEAFF
cdr3_nt: TGTGCCAGTAGTAGCGGCGTCGAGAGGGTGGGCACTGAAGCTTTCTTT
d_call: .
j_call: TRBJ1-1
clone_size: .
v_call: TRBV19

cdr3_aa: CASSLQASSGNTIYF
cdr3_nt: TGTGCCAGCAGCTTACAGGCAAGCTCTGGAAACACCATATATTTT
d_call: .
j_call: TRBJ1-3
clone_size: .
v_call: TRBV7-6

cdr3_aa: CASSLEGRGRVSEQFF
cdr3_nt: TGTGCCAGCAGCTTAGAAGGTAGGGGGCGCGTGAGTGAGCAGTTCTTC
d_call: TRBD1
j_call: TRBJ2-1
clone_size: .
v_call: TRBV11-2

cdr3_aa: CASSSISRANYGYTF
cdr3_nt: TGTGCCAGCAGTTCCATATCGAGAGCTAACTATGGCTACACCTTC
d_call: .
j_call: TRBJ1-2
clone_size: .
v_call: TRBV6-5

cdr3_aa: CASKPVHRDGGYTF
cdr3_nt: TGTGCCAGCAAACCGGTACACAGGGACGGCGGCTACACCTTC
d_call: .
j_call: TRBJ1-2
clone_size: .
v_call: TRBV5-4

cdr3_aa: CASSLASGTSGGVAVTGELFF
cdr3_nt: TGCGCCAGCAGCTTGGCCTCCGGGACTAGCGGGGGTGTAGCGGTAACCGGGGAGCTGTTTTTT
d_call: TRBD2
j_call: TRBJ2-2
clone_size: .
v_call: TRBV5-1

cdr3_aa: CASSQLASQYF
cdr3_nt: TGTGCCAGCAGCCAACTAGCGTCTCAGTACTTC
d_call: .
j_call: TRBJ2-7
clone_size: few
v_call: TRBV3-1/TRBV3-2

cdr3_aa: CAISEWGEVTGEQYF
cdr3_nt: TGTGCCATCAGTGAATGGGGGGAGGTAACGGGCGAGCAGTACTTC
d_call: .
j_call: TRBJ2-7
clone_size: .
v_call: TRBV10-3

cdr3_aa: CASSRTLNSPLHF
cdr3_nt: TGTGCCAGCAGTCGGACATTAAATTCACCCCTCCACTTT
d_call: .
j_call: TRBJ1-6
clone_size: .
v_call: TRBV12-3/TRBV12-4

cdr3_aa: CASSYVQGRDSPLHF
cdr3_nt: TGTGCCAGCAGTTACGTGCAGGGAAGAGATTCACCCCTCCACTTT
d_call: .
j_call: TRBJ1-6
clone_size: .
v_call: TRBV6-5

cdr3_aa: CATFPGLLNEQFF
cdr3_nt: TGTGCCACCTTCCCGGGACTCCTAAATGAGCAGTTCTTC
d_call: .
j_call: TRBJ2-1
clone_size: once
v_call: TRBV24-1

cdr3_aa: CASSHPGQLAEAFF
cdr3_nt: TGTGCCAGCAGTCATCCGGGACAATTAGCTGAAGCTTTCTTT
d_call: .
j_call: TRBJ1-1
clone_size: once
v_call: TRBV6-6

cdr3_aa: CSVDFSGSNEQFF
cdr3_nt: TGCAGCGTTGATTTTAGCGGGAGCAATGAGCAGTTCTTC
d_call: TRBD2
j_call: TRBJ2-1
clone_size: once
v_call: TRBV29-1

cdr3_aa: CASSQGLAGRVYEQYF
cdr3_nt: TGTGCCAGCAGCCAAGGCCTCGCGGGGAGGGTCTACGAGCAGTACTTC
d_call: TRBD2
j_call: TRBJ2-7
clone_size: .
v_call: TRBV3-1/TRBV3-2

cdr3_aa: CASSRSGLSSYNEQFF
cdr3_nt: TGTGCCAGCAGCCGGAGCGGGCTCAGCTCCTACAATGAGCAGTTCTTC
d_call: .
j_call: TRBJ2-1
clone_size: .
v_call: TRBV7-3

cdr3_aa: CAWSTGSSGNTIYF
cdr3_nt: TGTGCCTGGAGTACAGGGAGCTCTGGAAACACCATATATTTT
d_call: .
j_call: TRBJ1-3
clone_size: few
v_call: TRBV30

cdr3_aa: CASSLVTGVYGYTF
cdr3_nt: TGTGCCAGCAGCTTAGTGACAGGGGTTTATGGCTACACCTTC
d_call: TRBD1
j_call: TRBJ1-2
clone_size: .
v_call: TRBV7-9

cdr3_aa: CASSWGLAGRTGELFF
cdr3_nt: TGTGCCAGCAGCTGGGGACTAGCGGGACGCACCGGGGAGCTGTTTTTT
d_call: TRBD2
j_call: TRBJ2-2
clone_size: .
v_call: TRBV11-1

cdr3_aa: CASSSSTGTENQETQYF
cdr3_nt: TGCGCCAGCAGCTCGTCCACCGGGACAGAAAACCAAGAGACCCAGTACTTC
d_call: TRBD1
j_call: TRBJ2-5
clone_size: .
v_call: TRBV5-1